This passage covers 6 T cell receptor beta chains from one sample sequenced in a study of blood T cell repertoires in COVID-19. TCRdb's table, derived via immunoSEQ multiplex PCR, lists solely in-frame clones and lacks some. The data show 90,000 to 120,000 clones, about 89% seen once. The sample was peripheral blood. All receptors come from a human donor in a cohort sampled during active COVID-19.

The chain couples TRBV5-1 to TRBJ2-7; D might be TRBD2 (6 bases). This CDR3 is built from 13 residues. V gave up 0 bases and J gave up 6 bases, with 10 bases separating them. Looked up from germline, CDR1 is SGHRS and CDR2 is YFSETQ. For the CDR3, the DNA is TGCGCCAGCAGCTTGGACGGGAGAGGCGAGCAGTACTTC. Amino acids: CASSLDGRGEQYF.

The chain couples TRBV10-3 to TRBJ2-1; TRBD1 aligns across 8 bases. Germline V gene data show CDR1 as ENHRY and CDR2 as SYGVKD. With 4 bases clipped from V and 0 bases from J, the junction kept 5 bases outside the gene matches. The CDR3 loop spans 16 amino acids. The CDR3 nucleotides read TGTGCCATCAGTGCCCGGGACAGGAGCTCCTACAATGAGCAGTTCTTC. Encoded protein: CAISARDRSSYNEQFF.

This clone showed up just once. The CDR3 region has the DNA TGTGCCAGCAAAGACAGCCTTCATAATTCACCCCTCCACTTT. Its protein product is CASKDSLHNSPLHF. This rearrangement joins TRBV25-1 to TRBJ1-6, with a possible D match to TRBD1 (5 bases). The germline CDR1 and CDR2 sequences are MGHDK and SYGVNS. The CDR3 spans 14 residues. Trimming took 7 bases from V and 5 from J, leaving 12 bases between them. Filled out from reference TRBV25-1 and TRBJ1-6, the complete variable domain reads EADIYQTPRYLVIGTGKKITLECSQTMGHDKMYWYQQDPGMELHLIHYSYGVNSTEKGDLSSESTVSRIRTEHFPLTLESARPSHTSQYLCASKDSLHNSPLHFGNGTRLTVT.

This chain connects TRBV21-1 to TRBJ2-7; the D segment call TRBD1 is taken from the table without a DNA check. TRBV21-1 is a pseudogene segment. CDR3 length: 16 residues. The CDR3: CASSRSTGDRDYEQYF. The CDR3 bases are TGTGCCAGCAGCCGCTCGACCGGGGACAGGGACTACGAGCAGTACTTC.

CDR3 residues: CASSSDIPPGEQYF. Written as DNA, the CDR3 is TGTGCCAGCAGTTCCGACATCCCACCAGGCGAGCAGTACTTC. The genes are TRBV28 and TRBJ2-7; no clear D. Per the germline V gene, CDR1 is MDHEN and CDR2 is SYDVKM. V dropped 4 bases and J dropped 6 bases, with 16 bases sitting between them. The CDR3 has 14 residues.

The chain is built from TRBV9 and TRBJ2-6; 8 bases map to TRBD1. V lost 4 bases, J lost 1 base, and 4 bases stayed unmatched. Germline loops: CDR1 SGDLS, CDR2 YYNGEE. The CDR3 has 16 amino acids. The CDR3 coding sequence is TGTGCCAGCAGCCGAGACAGGGGTTCTGGGGCCAACGTCCTGACTTTC. As protein: CASSRDRGSGANVLTF.